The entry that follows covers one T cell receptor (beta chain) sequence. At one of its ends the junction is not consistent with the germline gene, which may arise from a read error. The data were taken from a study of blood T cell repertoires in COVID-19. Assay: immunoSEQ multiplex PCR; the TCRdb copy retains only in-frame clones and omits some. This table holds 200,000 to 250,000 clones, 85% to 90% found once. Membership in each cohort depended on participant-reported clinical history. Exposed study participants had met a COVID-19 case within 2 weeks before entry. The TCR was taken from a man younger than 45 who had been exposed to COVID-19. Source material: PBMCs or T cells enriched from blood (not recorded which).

The CDR3 nucleotides are TGTGCCAGCAGTTTTCTCCGAGGTGAACAACTGTTTTTT. It yields the protein CASSFLRGEQLFF. The chain couples TRBV12-3 or TRBV12-4 to TRBJ1-4; no definite D call. There are 13 residues in the CDR3.